In this sample, the clone carrying this T cell receptor beta chain turned up a few times. This sample was included in a study of blood T cell repertoires in COVID-19. In the study overall: The origin of the acute and convalescent COVID-19 samples was the United States, Italy and Spain. The cDNA or gDNA used as material had been derived from T cells, B-cell-depleted T cells, or PBMCs.

The CDR3 extends over 15 amino acids. Germline CDR1 SGHRS, CDR2 YFSETQ. Trimming cost V 2 bases and J 8 bases, with 17 bases left between them. Seattle patient enrollment occurred during active infection, with longitudinal follow-up thereafter. The data were produced by immunoSEQ multiplex PCR, yet TCRdb's version contains in-frame clones alone and is incomplete. This table has fewer than 350,000 clones, roughly nine tenths appearing once. The source material was peripheral blood. The V call is TRBV5-1, the J call TRBJ2-1; TRBD2 is a possible D gene (5 bases). This clonotype originated in a woman aged 30 to 39 with COVID-19, enrolled during active disease. CDR3 amino acids: CASSFRDHLGDEQFF. For the CDR3, the DNA is TGCGCCAGCAGCTTCCGAGACCACCTCGGGGATGAGCAGTTCTTC.